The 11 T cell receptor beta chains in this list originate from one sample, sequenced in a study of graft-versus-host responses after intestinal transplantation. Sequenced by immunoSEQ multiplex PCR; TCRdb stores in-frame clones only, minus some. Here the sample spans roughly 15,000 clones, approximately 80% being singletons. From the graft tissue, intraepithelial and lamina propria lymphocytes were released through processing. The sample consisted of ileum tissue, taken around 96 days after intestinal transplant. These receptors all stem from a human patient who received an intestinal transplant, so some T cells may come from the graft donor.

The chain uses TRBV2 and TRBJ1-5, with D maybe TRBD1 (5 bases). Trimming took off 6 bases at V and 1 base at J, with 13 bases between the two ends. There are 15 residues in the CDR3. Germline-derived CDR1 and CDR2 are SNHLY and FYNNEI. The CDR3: CASRAGRGSNQPQHF. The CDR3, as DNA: TGTGCCAGCAGGGCAGGGCGTGGGAGCAATCAGCCCCAGCATTTT.

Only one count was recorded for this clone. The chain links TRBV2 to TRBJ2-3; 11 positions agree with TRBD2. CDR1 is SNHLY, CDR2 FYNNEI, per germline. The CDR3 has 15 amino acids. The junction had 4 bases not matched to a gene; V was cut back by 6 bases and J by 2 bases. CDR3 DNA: TGTGCCAGCAGACTTAGCGGGGGGGACACAGATACGCAGTATTTT. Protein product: CASRLSGGDTDTQYF.

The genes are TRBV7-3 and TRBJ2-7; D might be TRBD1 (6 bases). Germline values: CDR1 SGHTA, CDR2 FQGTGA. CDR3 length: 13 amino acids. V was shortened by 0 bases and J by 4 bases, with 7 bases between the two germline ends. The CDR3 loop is CASSLTGAYEQYF. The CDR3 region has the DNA TGTGCCAGCAGCTTAACGGGGGCTTACGAGCAGTACTTC.

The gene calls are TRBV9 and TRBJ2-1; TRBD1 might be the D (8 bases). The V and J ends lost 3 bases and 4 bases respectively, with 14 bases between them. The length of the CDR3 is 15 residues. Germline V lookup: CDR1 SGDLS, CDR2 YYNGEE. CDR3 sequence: CASSAQGGVYNEQFF. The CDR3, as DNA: TGTGCCAGCAGCGCACAGGGGGGGGTGTACAATGAGCAGTTCTTC. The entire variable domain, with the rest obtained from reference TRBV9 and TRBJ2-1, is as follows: DSGVTQTPKHLITATGQRVTLRCSPRSGDLSVYWYQQSLDQGLQFLIQYYNGEERAKGNILERFSAQQFPDLHSELNLSSLELGDSALYFCASSAQGGVYNEQFFGPGTRLTVL.

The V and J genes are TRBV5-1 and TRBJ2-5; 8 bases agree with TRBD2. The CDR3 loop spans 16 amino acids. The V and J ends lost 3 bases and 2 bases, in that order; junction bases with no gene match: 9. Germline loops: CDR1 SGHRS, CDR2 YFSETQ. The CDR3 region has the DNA TGCGCCAGCAGCTCCTACCTAGCGGGCCCTCAAGAGACCCAGTACTTC. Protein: CASSSYLAGPQETQYF.

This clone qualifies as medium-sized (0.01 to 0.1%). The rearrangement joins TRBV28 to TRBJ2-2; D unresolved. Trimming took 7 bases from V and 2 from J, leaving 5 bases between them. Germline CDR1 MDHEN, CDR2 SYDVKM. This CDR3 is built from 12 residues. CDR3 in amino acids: CASTLNTGELFF. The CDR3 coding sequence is TGTGCCAGCACCCTAAACACCGGGGAGCTGTTTTTT.

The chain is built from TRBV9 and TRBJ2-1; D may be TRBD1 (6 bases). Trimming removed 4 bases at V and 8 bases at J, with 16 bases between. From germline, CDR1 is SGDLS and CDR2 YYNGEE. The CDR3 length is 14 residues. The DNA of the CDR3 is TGTGCCAGCAGCCCCCAGGGGAGTGTCGATGAGCAGTTCTTC. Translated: CASSPQGSVDEQFF. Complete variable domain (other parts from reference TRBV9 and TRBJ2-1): DSGVTQTPKHLITATGQRVTLRCSPRSGDLSVYWYQQSLDQGLQFLIQYYNGEERAKGNILERFSAQQFPDLHSELNLSSLELGDSALYFCASSPQGSVDEQFFGPGTRLTVL.

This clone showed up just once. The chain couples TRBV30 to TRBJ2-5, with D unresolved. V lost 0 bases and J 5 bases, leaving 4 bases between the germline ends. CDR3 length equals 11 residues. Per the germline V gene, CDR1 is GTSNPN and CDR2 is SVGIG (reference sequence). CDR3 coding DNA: TGTGCCTGGAGTGTACTGGAGACCCAGTACTTC. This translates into CAWSVLETQYF.

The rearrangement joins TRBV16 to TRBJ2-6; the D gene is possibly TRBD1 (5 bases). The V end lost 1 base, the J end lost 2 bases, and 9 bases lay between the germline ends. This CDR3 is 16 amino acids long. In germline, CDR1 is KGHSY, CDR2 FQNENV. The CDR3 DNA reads TGTGCCAGCAGCCAATTAGCAGGGCCTGGGGCCAACGTCCTGACTTTC. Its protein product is CASSQLAGPGANVLTF.

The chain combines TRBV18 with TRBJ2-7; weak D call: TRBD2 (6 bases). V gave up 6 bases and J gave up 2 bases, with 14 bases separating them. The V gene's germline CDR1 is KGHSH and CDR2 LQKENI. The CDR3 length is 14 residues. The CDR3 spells CASSGGPGAYEQYF. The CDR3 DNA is TGTGCCAGCTCGGGAGGTCCTGGGGCCTACGAGCAGTACTTC.

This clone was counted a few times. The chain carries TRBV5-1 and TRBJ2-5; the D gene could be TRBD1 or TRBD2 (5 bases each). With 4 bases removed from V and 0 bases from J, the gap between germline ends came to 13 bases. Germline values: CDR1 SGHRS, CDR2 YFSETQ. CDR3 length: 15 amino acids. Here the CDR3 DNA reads TGCGCCAGCAGCCCGTGGGACGGATACCAAGAGACCCAGTACTTC. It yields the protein CASSPWDGYQETQYF.